This T cell receptor (beta chain) derives from a study of blood T cell repertoires in COVID-19. This CDR3 is built from 14 residues. From germline, CDR1 is SGHRS and CDR2 YFSETQ. Deletions cut 0 bases from V and 5 bases from J, with 11 bases between. In the authors' workflow: Estimated nucleated cell counts came from reference gene primer amplification. Using immunoSEQ multiplex PCR, the repertoire was profiled, and TCRdb retains in-frame clones only, with some absent. D and trimming come from the DNA, and the V and J calls and clone size come from that table. The sample shows approximately 100,000 clones, about 80% of them seen only once.

The chain recombines TRBV5-1 with TRBJ1-2; D is ambiguous. What was sequenced was peripheral blood. The source is a woman in her forties or fifties with acute or convalescent COVID-19. The CDR3 DNA reads as TGCGCCAGCAGCTTGGAGGGAGATAAGTATGGCTACACCTTC. Translation: CASSLEGDKYGYTF.